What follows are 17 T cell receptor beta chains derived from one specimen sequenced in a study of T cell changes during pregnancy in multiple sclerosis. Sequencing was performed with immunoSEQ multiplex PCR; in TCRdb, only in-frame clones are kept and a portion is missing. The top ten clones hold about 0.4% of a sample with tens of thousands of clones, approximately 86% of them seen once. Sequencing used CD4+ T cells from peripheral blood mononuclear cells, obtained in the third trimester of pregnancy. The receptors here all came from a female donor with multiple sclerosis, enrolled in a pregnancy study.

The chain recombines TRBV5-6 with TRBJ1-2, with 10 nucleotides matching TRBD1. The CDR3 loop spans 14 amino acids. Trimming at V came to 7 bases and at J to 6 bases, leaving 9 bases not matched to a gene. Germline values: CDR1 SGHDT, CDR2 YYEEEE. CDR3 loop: CASQLTGTGDGYTF. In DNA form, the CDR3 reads TGTGCCAGCCAACTTACCGGGACAGGGGATGGCTACACCTTC.

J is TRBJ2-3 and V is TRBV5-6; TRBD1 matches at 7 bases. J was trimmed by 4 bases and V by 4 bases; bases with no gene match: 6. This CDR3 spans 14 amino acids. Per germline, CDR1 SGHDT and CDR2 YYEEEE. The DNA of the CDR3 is TGTGCCAGCAGCCCGAGCACAGGGGCAGATACGCAGTATTTT. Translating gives CASSPSTGADTQYF. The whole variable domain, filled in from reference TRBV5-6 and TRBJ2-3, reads DAGVTQSPTHLIKTRGQQVTLRCSPKSGHDTVSWYQQALGQGPQFIFQYYEEEERQRGNFPDRFSGHQFPNYSSELNVNALLLGDSALYLCASSPSTGADTQYFGPGTRLTVL.

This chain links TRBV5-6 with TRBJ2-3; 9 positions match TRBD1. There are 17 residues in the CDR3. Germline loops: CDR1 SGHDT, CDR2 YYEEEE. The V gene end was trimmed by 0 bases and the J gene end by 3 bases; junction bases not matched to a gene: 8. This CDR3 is CASSLVGQGIGTDTQYF. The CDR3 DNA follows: TGTGCCAGCAGCTTGGTGGGACAGGGTATTGGGACAGATACGCAGTATTTT. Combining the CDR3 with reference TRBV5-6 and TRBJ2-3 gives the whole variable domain DAGVTQSPTHLIKTRGQQVTLRCSPKSGHDTVSWYQQALGQGPQFIFQYYEEEERQRGNFPDRFSGHQFPNYSSELNVNALLLGDSALYLCASSLVGQGIGTDTQYFGPGTRLTVL.

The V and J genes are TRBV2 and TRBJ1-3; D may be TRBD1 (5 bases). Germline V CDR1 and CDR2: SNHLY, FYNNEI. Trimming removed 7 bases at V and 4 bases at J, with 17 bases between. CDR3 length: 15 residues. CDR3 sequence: CASTGDRSRGNTIYF. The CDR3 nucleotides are TGTGCCAGCACGGGGGACCGGAGCAGGGGAAACACCATATATTTT.

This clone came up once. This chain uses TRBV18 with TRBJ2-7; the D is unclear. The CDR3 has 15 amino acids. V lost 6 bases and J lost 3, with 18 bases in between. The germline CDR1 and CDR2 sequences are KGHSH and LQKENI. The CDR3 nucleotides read TGTGCCAGCTCTTTCTTACCCGTGACTGGCTACGAGCAGTACTTC. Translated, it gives CASSFLPVTGYEQYF.

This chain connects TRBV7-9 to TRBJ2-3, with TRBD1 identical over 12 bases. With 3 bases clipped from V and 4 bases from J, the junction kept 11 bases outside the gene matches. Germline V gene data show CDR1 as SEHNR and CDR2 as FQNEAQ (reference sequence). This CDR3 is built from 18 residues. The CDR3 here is CASSLPKMGQGAADTQYF. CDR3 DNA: TGTGCCAGCAGCTTGCCCAAGATGGGACAGGGGGCCGCAGATACGCAGTATTTT.

The CDR3 coding sequence is TGTGCCCATCTCCGGGGAGGGGGACAGGGGGCTCTTGGCTACACCTTC. Its translation: CAHLRGGGQGALGYTF. The V gene is TRBV30, the J gene TRBJ1-2; 12 bases are shared with TRBD1. V lost 8 bases, J lost 7 bases, and 17 bases stayed unmatched. The CDR3 has 16 amino acids. Germline lookup yields CDR1 GTSNPN and CDR2 SVGIG (reference sequence).

CDR3 sequence (DNA): TGTGCCAGCAGCCAAGGGCGGCACACTGAAGCTTTCTTT. It specifies CASSQGRHTEAFF. This chain joins TRBV14 and TRBJ1-1; no clear D. The CDR3 contains 13 residues. Deletions cut 1 base from V and 3 bases from J, with 6 bases between. The germline CDR1 and CDR2 sequences are SGHDN and FVKESK.

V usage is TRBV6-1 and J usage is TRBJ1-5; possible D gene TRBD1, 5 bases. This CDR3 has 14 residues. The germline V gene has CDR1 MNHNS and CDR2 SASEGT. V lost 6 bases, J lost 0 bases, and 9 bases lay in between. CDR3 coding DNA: TGTGCCAGCAGAGGGGATTATAGCAATCAGCCCCAGCATTTT. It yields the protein CASRGDYSNQPQHF.

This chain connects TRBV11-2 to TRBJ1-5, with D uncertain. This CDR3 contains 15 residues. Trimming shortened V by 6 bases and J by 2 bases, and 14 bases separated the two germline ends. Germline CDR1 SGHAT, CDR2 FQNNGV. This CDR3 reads CASSLGRRGNQPQHF. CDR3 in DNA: TGTGCCAGCAGTTTGGGCAGGCGGGGCAATCAGCCCCAGCATTTT.

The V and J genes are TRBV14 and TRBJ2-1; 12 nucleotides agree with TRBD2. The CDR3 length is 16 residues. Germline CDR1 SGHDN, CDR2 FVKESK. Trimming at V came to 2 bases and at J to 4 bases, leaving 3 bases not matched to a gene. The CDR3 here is CASSQRLAGAYNEQFF. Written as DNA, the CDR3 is TGTGCCAGCAGCCAACGACTAGCGGGAGCATACAATGAGCAGTTCTTC.

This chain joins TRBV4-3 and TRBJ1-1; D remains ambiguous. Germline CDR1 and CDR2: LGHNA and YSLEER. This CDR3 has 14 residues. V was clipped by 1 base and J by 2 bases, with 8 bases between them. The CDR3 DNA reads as TGCGCCAGCAGCCAAGCCACGGGAAACACTGAAGCTTTCTTT. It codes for CASSQATGNTEAFF.

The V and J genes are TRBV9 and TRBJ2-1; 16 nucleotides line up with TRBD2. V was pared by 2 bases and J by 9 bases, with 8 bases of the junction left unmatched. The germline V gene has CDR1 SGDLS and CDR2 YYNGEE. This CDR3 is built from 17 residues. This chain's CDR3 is CASSVTGTSGGVAEQFF. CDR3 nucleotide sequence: TGTGCCAGCAGCGTGACCGGGACTAGCGGGGGGGTAGCTGAGCAGTTCTTC.

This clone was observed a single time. The CDR3 here is CASSLAGGANTGELFF. The CDR3 DNA is TGCGCCAGCAGCTTGGCAGGCGGGGCGAACACCGGGGAGCTGTTTTTT. V is TRBV5-1 and J is TRBJ2-2; weak D call: TRBD2 (6 bases). V lost 0 bases to trimming and J lost 0 bases, with 9 bases between them. CDR3 length equals 16 residues. CDR1 and CDR2 from the germline V gene are SGHRS and YFSETQ.

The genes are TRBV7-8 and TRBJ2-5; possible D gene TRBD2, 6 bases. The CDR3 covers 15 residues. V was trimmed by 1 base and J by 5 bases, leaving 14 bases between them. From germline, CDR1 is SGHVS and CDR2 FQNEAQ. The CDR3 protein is CASSLGGLGSETQYF. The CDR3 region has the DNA TGTGCCAGCAGCTTAGGAGGTCTCGGGAGTGAGACCCAGTACTTC.

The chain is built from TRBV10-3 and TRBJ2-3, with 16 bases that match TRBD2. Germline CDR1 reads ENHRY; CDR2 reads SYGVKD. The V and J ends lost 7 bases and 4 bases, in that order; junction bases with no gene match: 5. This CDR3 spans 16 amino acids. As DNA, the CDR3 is TGTGCCATCACTGGGACTAGCGGGGGGGCCTCAGATACGCAGTATTTT. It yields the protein CAITGTSGGASDTQYF.

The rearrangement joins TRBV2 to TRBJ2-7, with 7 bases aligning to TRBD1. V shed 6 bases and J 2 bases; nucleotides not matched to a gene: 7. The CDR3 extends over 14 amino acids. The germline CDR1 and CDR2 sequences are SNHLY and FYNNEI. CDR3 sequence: CASSGQVGPYEQYF. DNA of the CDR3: TGTGCCAGCAGCGGACAGGTTGGGCCCTACGAGCAGTACTTC.